This TCR beta chain was captured in a study of tumor-infiltrating lymphocytes in localized non-small cell lung cancer. Study results and limitations: Not all patients were TCR sequenced, owing to tissue quantity. Higher tumor T cell infiltration than in uninvolved lung was supported by TCRbeta sequencing.

With regard to this clone: Its antigen is unidentified.

V was cut by 0 bases and J by 5 bases, with 11 bases left in between. Germline V gene lookup returns CDR1 WSHSY and CDR2 SAAADI. The CDR3 loop spans 14 amino acids. TCRdb's copy holds only in-frame clones and misses some; the assay was immunoSEQ multiplex PCR. Seen here are around 25,000 clones, 73% observed once, and the top ten hold 5.5% to 7.5%. The V and J genes are TRBV10-2 and TRBJ2-7; no clear D gene. The origin of this receptor is a human donor with non-small cell lung cancer. Sequencing was carried out using lung tumor tissue. This chain's CDR3 is CASSESNMKNEQYF. CDR3 sequence (DNA): TGCGCCAGCAGTGAGTCGAATATGAAGAACGAGCAGTACTTC.